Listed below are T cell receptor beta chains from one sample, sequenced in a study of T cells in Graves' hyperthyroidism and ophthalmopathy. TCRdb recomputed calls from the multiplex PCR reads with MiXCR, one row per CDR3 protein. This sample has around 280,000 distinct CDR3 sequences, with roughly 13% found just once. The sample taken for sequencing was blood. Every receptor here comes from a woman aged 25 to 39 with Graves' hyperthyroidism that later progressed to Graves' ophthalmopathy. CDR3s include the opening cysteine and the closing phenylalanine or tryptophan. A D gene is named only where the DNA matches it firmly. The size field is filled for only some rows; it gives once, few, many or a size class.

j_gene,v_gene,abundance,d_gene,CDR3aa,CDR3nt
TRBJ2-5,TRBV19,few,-,CASSIPAEEETQYF,TGTGCCAGTAGTATACCGGCAGAAGAAGAGACCCAGTACTTC
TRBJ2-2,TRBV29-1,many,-,CSVEDRGRDTGELFF,TGCAGCGTTGAAGATCGGGGAAGGGACACCGGGGAGCTGTTTTTT
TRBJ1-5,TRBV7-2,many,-,CASSYLGGGVGQPQHF,TGTGCCAGCAGCTACCTCGGCGGAGGGGTCGGTCAGCCCCAGCATTTT
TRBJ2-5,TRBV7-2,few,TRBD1,CASSRWGQVSQETQYF,TGTGCCAGCAGCCGATGGGGACAGGTTTCCCAAGAGACCCAGTACTTC
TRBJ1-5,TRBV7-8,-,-,CASSRRAGARQPQHF,TGTGCCAGCAGCCGTCGGGCAGGGGCAAGGCAGCCCCAGCATTTT
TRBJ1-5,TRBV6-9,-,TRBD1,CASKLPQGDRSGPYSNQPQHF,TGTGCCAGCAAGTTGCCCCAGGGGGACCGCTCAGGCCCCTATAGCAATCAGCCCCAGCATTTT
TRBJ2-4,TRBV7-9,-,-,CASSLDIAKNIQYF,TGTGCCAGCAGCTTGGATATAGCCAAAAACATTCAGTACTTC
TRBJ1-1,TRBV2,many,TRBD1,CASILTGRPEAFF,TGTGCCAGCATTTTGACAGGGAGGCCTGAAGCTTTCTTT
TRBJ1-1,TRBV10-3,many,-,CAIGTQGNTEAFF,TGTGCCATCGGTACGCAGGGGAACACTGAAGCTTTCTTT
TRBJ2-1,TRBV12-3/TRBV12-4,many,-,CASSRGGGGEMLSVDEQFF,TGTGCCAGCAGTCGAGGGGGGGGCGGCGAAATGCTCTCCGTGGATGAGCAGTTCTTC
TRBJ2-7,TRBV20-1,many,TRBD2,CSARGSSGRSANAEQYF,TGCAGTGCTAGAGGAAGTAGCGGGAGGTCCGCGAACGCCGAGCAGTACTTC
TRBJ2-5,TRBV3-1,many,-,CASSQGRTQETQYF,TGTGCCAGCAGCCAAGGAAGGACGCAAGAGACCCAGTACTTC
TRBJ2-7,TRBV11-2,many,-,CASSLVGGSYEQYF,TGTGCCAGCAGCCTGGTAGGGGGGAGCTACGAGCAGTACTTC
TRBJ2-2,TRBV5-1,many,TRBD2,CASSRGDTGELFF,TGCGCCAGCAGCCGGGGGGACACCGGGGAGCTGTTTTTT
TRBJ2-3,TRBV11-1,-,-,CASSTGTEADTQYF,TGTGCCAGCAGCACGGGGACTGAGGCAGATACGCAGTATTTT
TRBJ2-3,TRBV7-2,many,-,CASSYDGDTQYF,TGTGCCAGCAGCTACGATGGCGATACGCAGTATTTT
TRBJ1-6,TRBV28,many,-,CASRPDSAYNSPLHF,TGTGCCAGCAGGCCCGACAGCGCCTATAATTCACCCCTCCACTTT
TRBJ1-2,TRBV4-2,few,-,CASSQENSDGDGYTF,TGTGCCAGCAGCCAAGAAAATAGTGACGGGGATGGCTACACCTTC
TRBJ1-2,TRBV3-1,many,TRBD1,CASSLHSGQGDYGYTF,TGTGCCAGCAGCCTACACTCCGGACAGGGCGACTATGGCTACACCTTC
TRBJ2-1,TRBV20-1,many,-,CSAQSPPRAEQFF,TGCAGTGCTCAGAGCCCCCCTAGGGCTGAGCAGTTCTTC
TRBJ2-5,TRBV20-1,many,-,CSAGYREGRGETQYF,TGCAGTGCGGGCTACAGGGAGGGGAGGGGAGAGACCCAGTACTTC
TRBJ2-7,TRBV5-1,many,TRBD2,CASRLAGVYEQYF,TGCGCCAGCCGACTAGCGGGGGTCTACGAGCAGTACTTC
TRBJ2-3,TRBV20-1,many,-,CSAPPRAGLRDTQYF,TGCAGTGCTCCCCCCAGGGCAGGGTTGAGAGATACGCAGTATTTT
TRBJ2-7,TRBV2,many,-,CASSGGPGVYEQYF,TGTGCCAGCAGTGGGGGGCCTGGAGTTTACGAGCAGTACTTC
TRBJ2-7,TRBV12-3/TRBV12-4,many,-,CASSPQDGSYEQYF,TGTGCCAGCAGTCCCCAGGACGGATCCTACGAGCAGTACTTC
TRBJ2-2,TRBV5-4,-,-,CASSRGWDTGELFF,TGTGCCAGCAGCCGCGGATGGGACACCGGGGAGCTGTTTTTT
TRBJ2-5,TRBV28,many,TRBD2,CASTSGTSAKTQYF,TGTGCCAGCACCTCCGGGACTAGCGCGAAGACCCAGTACTTC